The entry below gives a single T cell receptor (beta chain) sequence along with its context. The data belong to a study of blood T cell repertoires in COVID-19. Across the whole study: Specimens from acute and convalescent COVID-19 originated in the United States, Italy and Spain. PBMCs, B-cell-depleted T cells, or T cells were the source of the cDNA or gDNA that made up the material.

The data were produced by immunoSEQ multiplex PCR, yet TCRdb's version contains in-frame clones alone and is incomplete. The data show roughly 80,000 clones, with about 86% seen just once and over 15% held by the top ten. The sample comprised peripheral blood. The TCR sequence derives from a woman aged 55-75 years with acute or convalescent COVID-19.

CDR3 nucleotide sequence: TGTGCCAGCAGCTGGGACAGGGACCTCGGCGCCCAGTACTTC. It codes for CASSWDRDLGAQYF. The chain joins TRBV11-2 to TRBJ2-5; 9 nucleotides line up with TRBD1. This CDR3 spans 14 amino acids. Trimming cost V 4 bases and J 9 bases; bases outside gene matches: 9. CDR1 is SGHAT and CDR2 is FQNNGV in the germline V gene.